This TCR beta chain stems from a study of T cell responses to AZD1222 COVID-19 vaccine. The assay was immunoSEQ multiplex PCR, and TCRdb's table has in-frame clones only and misses some. The sample contains some 110,000 clones, approximately 90% of which appear only once. Study-wide results and caveats: Among those given AZD1222, only five to seven were seropositive at baseline. Donors skewed white British and female; clonal diversity was possibly underestimated. Across spike, vaccine-associated CD4 TCRs were found, dominant at 160-218 and 743-854.

As to this clone: The antigen is undetermined.

The clonotype originates from an adult who received the AZD1222 COVID-19 vaccine. The source material was peripheral blood, sampled 28 days after the second AZD1222 dose.

In nucleotides, the CDR3 is TGTGCCAGCAGCTCATGGGGAAGTAGGGGTACCGGGGAGCTGTTTTTT. It translates to CASSSWGSRGTGELFF. The chain joins TRBV27 to TRBJ2-2; D is perhaps TRBD1 (5 bases). Germline CDR1 is MNHEY and CDR2 is SMNVEV (reference sequence). The CDR3 is made up of 16 amino acids. V shed 6 bases and J shed 5 bases, with 19 bases lying between them.